These 8 T cell receptor beta chains were sequenced from one sample in a study of CD8 T cells in Susac syndrome. RNA was extracted with the RNeasy kit, and a quantity of 0.5 to 1 ug was reverse transcribed using random hexamers. One entry per CDR3 protein results from TCRdb running MiXCR on the immunoSEQ multiplex PCR reads. The sample consists of about 180,000 distinct CDR3 sequences, more than 90% of them appearing once. Sequences were obtained from CD4+ T cells from PBMCs. These receptors were taken from a human donor with multiple sclerosis.

This clonotype has just one count. The V call is TRBV20-1, the J call TRBJ1-2, with no clear D. Trimming left V 2 bases short and J 3 bases short, with 4 bases between. Germline loops: CDR1 DFQATT, CDR2 SNEGSKA (reference sequence). This CDR3 has 11 amino acids. This chain's CDR3 is CSARFYYGYTF. The CDR3 bases are TGCAGTGCTAGATTTTACTATGGCTACACCTTC.

This clonotype was seen just once. The CDR3 region has the DNA TGTGCCAGCAGCACAGACAGCCTTAACTATGGCTACACCTTC. Translation: CASSTDSLNYGYTF. V usage is TRBV5-4 and J usage is TRBJ1-2; D possibly corresponds to TRBD1 (5 bases). CDR3 length: 14 residues. Trimming took 4 bases from V and 1 from J, leaving 11 bases between them. The germline V gene encodes CDR1 SGHNT and CDR2 YYREEE (reference sequence).

The chain has TRBV30 and TRBJ1-2, with a tentative D call TRBD1 (5 bases). Trimming left V 1 base short and J 0 bases short, with 15 bases between. Germline-derived CDR1 and CDR2 are GTSNPN and SVGIG (reference sequence). The CDR3 runs to 16 residues. Here the CDR3 reads CAWSAFQTASNYGYTF. CDR3 coding DNA: TGTGCCTGGAGTGCCTTCCAGACAGCGTCTAACTATGGCTACACCTTC.

V is TRBV20-1 and J is TRBJ2-5; 12 bases are a match to TRBD2. The CDR3 is 15 residues long. The V gene end was trimmed by 7 bases and the J gene end by 4 bases; junction bases not matched to a gene: 10. CDR1 is DFQATT and CDR2 is SNEGSKA in the germline V gene (reference sequence). The DNA for the CDR3 is TGCAGTGTTGGCCTAGCGGGGGGGCGAAGAGAGACCCAGTACTTC. It is translated as CSVGLAGGRRETQYF.

This chain links TRBV4-3 with TRBJ1-1; D is ambiguous. V was shortened by 0 bases and J by 4 bases, with 9 bases between the two germline ends. The V gene's germline CDR1 is LGHNA and CDR2 YSLEER. There are 14 residues in the CDR3. The chain's CDR3 is CASSQDAVSTEAFF. The CDR3 DNA reads as TGCGCCAGCAGCCAAGATGCGGTATCCACTGAAGCTTTCTTT.

This sequence joins TRBV20-1 and TRBJ1-6; 8 nucleotides line up with TRBD1. The ends lost 2 bases at V and 10 bases at J; junction bases unmatched: 4. CDR1 is DFQATT, CDR2 SNEGSKA, per germline (reference sequence). CDR3 length: 13 amino acids. CDR3 residues: CSARRDRTSPLHF. The CDR3 nucleotides read TGCAGTGCTAGACGGGACAGGACATCACCCCTCCACTTT.

The gene calls are TRBV7-8 and TRBJ1-1; a possible D gene is TRBD1 (5 bases). V was clipped by 3 bases and J by 3 bases, with 11 bases between them. Germline assignment: CDR1 SGHVS and CDR2 FQNEAQ. The CDR3 sequence is 14 residues long. The CDR3 sequence: CASSFIRADTEAFF. The CDR3 DNA sequence: TGTGCCAGCAGCTTTATCAGGGCGGACACTGAAGCTTTCTTT.

The J gene is TRBJ2-1, the V gene TRBV30; 11 nucleotides align to TRBD2. This CDR3 spans 14 amino acids. V lost 8 bases, J lost 7 bases, and 10 bases stayed unmatched. Germline V gene lookup returns CDR1 GTSNPN and CDR2 SVGIG (reference sequence). CDR3: CARRVRLAGNEQFF. The CDR3 coding sequence is TGTGCCCGAAGGGTCAGACTAGCGGGGAATGAGCAGTTCTTC.